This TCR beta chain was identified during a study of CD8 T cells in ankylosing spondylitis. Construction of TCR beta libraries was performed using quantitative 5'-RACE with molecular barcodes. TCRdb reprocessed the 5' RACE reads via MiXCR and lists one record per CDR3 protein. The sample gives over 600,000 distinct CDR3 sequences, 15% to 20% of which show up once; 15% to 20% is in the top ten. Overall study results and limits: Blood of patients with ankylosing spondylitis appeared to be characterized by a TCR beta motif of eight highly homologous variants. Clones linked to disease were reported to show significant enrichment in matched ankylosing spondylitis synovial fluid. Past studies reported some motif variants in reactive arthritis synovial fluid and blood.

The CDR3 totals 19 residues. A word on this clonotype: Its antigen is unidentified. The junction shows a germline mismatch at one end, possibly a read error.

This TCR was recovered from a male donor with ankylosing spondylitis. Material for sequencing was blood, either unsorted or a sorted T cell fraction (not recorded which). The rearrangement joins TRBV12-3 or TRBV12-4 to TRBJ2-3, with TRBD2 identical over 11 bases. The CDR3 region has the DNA TGTGCCTGCAGCCCGACCCGGGGGACTAGCGGAGATAGCACAGATACGCAGTATTTT. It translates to CACSPTRGTSGDSTDTQYF.